The 25 T cell receptor beta chains below come from one sample, sequenced in a study of T-cell reconstitution after alpha-beta-depleted transplantation in children. Unique molecular identifiers were used to barcode this TCRbeta library. TCRdb used MiXCR to reprocess the PCR reads, holding one entry per CDR3 protein. The data contain approximately 590,000 distinct CDR3 sequences, approximately 10% of them seen just once; the ten biggest clones take up roughly 4%. Sequenced material: PBMCs from the stem cell graft donor, taken from the stem cell graft. The receptors were sampled from a human donor who donated a stem cell graft to a child with acute myeloid leukemia.

This clonotype was counted ten times or more. The chain has TRBV4-2 and TRBJ2-7, with 12 bases identical to TRBD2. V lost 4 bases, J lost 0 bases, and 10 bases stayed unmatched. Per the germline V gene, CDR1 is LGHNA and CDR2 is YNFKEQ. The CDR3 runs 18 residues. The CDR3 loop is CASSPTALAGGSSYEQYF. Here the CDR3 DNA reads TGTGCCAGCAGCCCGACCGCCCTAGCGGGAGGGAGCTCCTACGAGCAGTACTTC.

This clonotype was observed a few times. This chain joins TRBV27 and TRBJ1-1; D remains ambiguous. V was trimmed by 6 bases and J by 4 bases, leaving 18 bases between them. Germline-derived CDR1 and CDR2 are MNHEY and SMNVEV (reference sequence). The length of the CDR3 is 15 residues. The CDR3 region is CASSIQRYEATEAFF. For the CDR3, the DNA is TGTGCCAGCAGCATTCAGAGGTACGAGGCCACTGAAGCTTTCTTT.

This chain links TRBV12-3 or TRBV12-4 with TRBJ2-5; TRBD2 matches 14 bases. Unmatched junction bases numbered 3, after V lost 5 bases and J lost 1 base. The CDR3 is made up of 16 amino acids. The CDR3, as DNA: TGTGCCAGCAGTGGGACTAGCGGGGGCCCCCAAGAGACCCAGTACTTC. This gives the protein CASSGTSGGPQETQYF.

V usage is TRBV28 and J usage is TRBJ1-2; possibly TRBD1 for D (6 bases). V was cut by 1 base and J by 4 bases, with 10 bases left in between. The CDR3 runs 14 residues. Looked up from germline, CDR1 is MDHEN and CDR2 is SYDVKM. CDR3 sequence: CASSLLGGAYGYTF. For the CDR3, the DNA is TGTGCCAGCAGTTTATTAGGGGGGGCCTATGGCTACACCTTC.

In this sample, this clonotype turned up a few times. The V call is TRBV4-3, the J call TRBJ2-2; the match to TRBD1 covers 11 bases. Germline V gives CDR1 LGHNA, CDR2 YSLEER. The CDR3 covers 17 residues. Trimming took 3 bases from V and 7 from J; bases not matched to a gene: 10. This chain's CDR3 is CASSHPSGGTGGGELFF. CDR3 nucleotides: TGCGCCAGCAGCCATCCCTCGGGGGGGACAGGGGGCGGGGAGCTGTTTTTT.

A few counts support this clonotype. The junction differs from germline at one of its ends, possibly a read error. Here the CDR3 reads CCARRTLTPSSYNEQFF. In DNA form, the CDR3 reads TGCTGTGCTAGGCGAACCTTGACGCCGAGCTCCTACAATGAGCAGTTCTTC. The chain couples TRBV20-1 to TRBJ2-1, with no clear D. The germline V gene encodes CDR1 DFQATT and CDR2 SNEGSKA (reference sequence). This CDR3 contains 17 residues.

This clonotype turned up a few times. V gene TRBV5-5 combines with J gene TRBJ1-2, with D possibly matching TRBD1 (5 bases). Trimming pared 0 bases from V and 0 bases from J, leaving 9 bases between. Germline V lookup: CDR1 SGHKS, CDR2 YYEKEE (reference sequence). This CDR3 region has 15 residues. CDR3 protein: CASSLGRAANYGYTF. CDR3 nucleotide sequence: TGTGCCAGCAGCTTGGGCAGGGCGGCTAACTATGGCTACACCTTC. The variable domain in full, completed from reference TRBV5-5 and TRBJ1-2, reads DAGVTQSPTHLIKTRGQQVTLRCSPISGHKSVSWYQQVLGQGPQFIFQYYEKEERGRGNFPDRFSARQFPNYSSELNVNALLLGDSALYLCASSLGRAANYGYTFGSGTRLTVV.

The chain employs TRBV20-1 and TRBJ2-1; D remains ambiguous. V lost 0 bases to trimming and J lost 1 base, with 7 bases between them. The CDR3 sequence is 14 residues long. Per germline, CDR1 DFQATT and CDR2 SNEGSKA (reference sequence). CDR3 sequence: CSAREVTSYNEQFF. CDR3 nucleotides: TGCAGTGCTAGAGAGGTAACTTCCTACAATGAGCAGTTCTTC.

The V call is TRBV7-9, the J call TRBJ2-3; TRBD1 is a possible D gene (6 bases). Germline CDR1 reads SEHNR; CDR2 reads FQNEAQ (reference sequence). The CDR3 totals 16 residues. V was clipped by 5 bases and J by 3 bases, with 18 bases between them. In DNA, the CDR3 is TGTGCCAGCAGCGCAATGGGGGCTAGCAGAACAGATACGCAGTATTTT. As protein: CASSAMGASRTDTQYF.

The chain carries TRBV7-6 and TRBJ2-7, with D possibly TRBD2 on 6 matching bases. The CDR3 totals 14 residues. Looked up from germline, CDR1 is SGHVS and CDR2 is FNYEAQ. Trimming stripped 4 bases from V and 4 bases from J, with 14 bases between. The CDR3: CASSSGGSQYEQYF. The CDR3 nucleotides are TGTGCCAGCAGCTCCGGAGGGTCCCAATACGAGCAGTACTTC.

Ten or more counts support this clonotype. V is TRBV12-3 or TRBV12-4 and J is TRBJ1-1; TRBD1 agrees at 7 bases. J gave up 3 bases and V 3 bases, and 4 bases lay outside the gene matches. This CDR3 region has 14 residues. This CDR3 reads CASSFRQGDTEAFF. The DNA of the CDR3 is TGTGCCAGCAGTTTTCGACAGGGTGACACTGAAGCTTTCTTT.

This clonotype was seen many times. The V and J genes are TRBV6-5 and TRBJ2-2; 12 bases are a match to TRBD2. The length of the CDR3 is 16 residues. Germline V gene lookup returns CDR1 MNHEY and CDR2 SVGAGI. V was pared by 4 bases and J by 1 base, with 1 base of the junction left unmatched. The CDR3 spells CASSSSGRGNTGELFF. CDR3 DNA sequence: TGTGCCAGCAGTTCTAGCGGGAGGGGGAACACCGGGGAGCTGTTTTTT.

This clonotype was counted at least ten times. The CDR3 nucleotides are TGTGCCAGCAGTTCCGGGAGACACGAGCAGTACTTC. It codes for CASSSGRHEQYF. The genes are TRBV12-3 or TRBV12-4 and TRBJ2-7; weak D call: TRBD2 (6 bases). The CDR3 is made up of 12 amino acids. Deletions cut 4 bases from V and 5 bases from J, with 9 bases between.

The rearrangement uses TRBV21-1 and TRBJ2-7. TRBV21-1 is designated a pseudogene. The CDR3 spans 19 residues. CDR3 residues: CASSKEKEKEPYPWNEQYF. CDR3 DNA: TGTGCCAGCAGCAAAGAAAAAGAAAAGGAACCTTATCCTTGGAACGAGCAGTACTTC.

This chain joins TRBV4-2 and TRBJ1-1, with D maybe TRBD1 (6 bases). The CDR3 is 19 residues long. V was shortened by 1 base and J by 0 bases, with 21 bases between the two germline ends. In germline, CDR1 is LGHNA, CDR2 YNFKEQ. As DNA, the CDR3 is TGTGCCAGCAGCCAAGCTAGGGCAGGGGTCTCGGTGCTGAACACTGAAGCTTTCTTT. This gives the protein CASSQARAGVSVLNTEAFF.

The V and J genes are TRBV5-1 and TRBJ2-7; TRBD1 aligns across 7 bases. The V gene's germline CDR1 is SGHRS and CDR2 YFSETQ. With 4 bases clipped from V and 9 bases from J, the junction kept 7 bases outside the gene matches. This CDR3 is 12 amino acids long. The CDR3 bases are TGCGCCAGCAGCGAGGGGACAGCGGCGCAGTACTTC. This gives the protein CASSEGTAAQYF. The variable domain in full, completed from reference TRBV5-1 and TRBJ2-7, reads KAGVTQTPRYLIKTRGQQVTLSCSPISGHRSVSWYQQTPGQGLQFLFEYFSETQRNKGNFPGRFSGRQFSNSRSEMNVSTLELGDSALYLCASSEGTAAQYFGPGTRLTVT.

The J gene is TRBJ2-1, the V gene TRBV25-1; D is ambiguous. CDR3 length: 11 residues. Per the germline V gene, CDR1 is MGHDK and CDR2 is SYGVNS. V was pared by 10 bases and J by 3 bases, with 7 bases between. The CDR3 sequence is CATLDYNEQFF. DNA for the CDR3: TGTGCCACCCTAGACTACAATGAGCAGTTCTTC.

The sample holds a few counts of this clonotype. The chain joins TRBV28 to TRBJ2-3, with D hard to call. The CDR3 contains 12 residues. Trimming cost V 6 bases and J 2 bases, with 6 bases left between them. Germline V gene data show CDR1 as MDHEN and CDR2 as SYDVKM. CDR3 protein: CASRSPTDTQYF. CDR3 sequence (DNA): TGTGCCAGCAGATCTCCCACAGATACGCAGTATTTT.

This clonotype was found many times. The chain recombines TRBV9 with TRBJ2-1; D perhaps matches TRBD1 (6 bases). Germline V lookup: CDR1 SGDLS, CDR2 YYNGEE. This CDR3 contains 14 residues. Trimming left V 0 bases short and J 7 bases short, with 11 bases between. The CDR3 region has the DNA TGTGCCAGCAGCGTAGGGACAGCGAGAAATGAGCAGTTCTTC. Protein sequence: CASSVGTARNEQFF.

The chain has TRBV7-3 and TRBJ2-7, with D possibly TRBD2 on 6 matching bases. V was pared by 11 bases and J by 1 base, with 21 bases between. The CDR3 runs 15 residues. Germline CDR1 is SGHTA and CDR2 is FQGTGA. The CDR3 spells CAGPRTGGTSYEQYF. In DNA, the CDR3 is TGTGCCGGCCCCCGGACTGGCGGGACTTCCTACGAGCAGTACTTC.

The table lists this clonotype with many counts. The V gene is TRBV24-1, the J gene TRBJ2-1; D possibly corresponds to TRBD1 (6 bases). V gave up 2 bases and J gave up 0 bases, with 10 bases separating them. The germline V gene has CDR1 KGHDR and CDR2 SFDVKD. This CDR3 contains 16 residues. The CDR3 is CATSDSTGNSYNEQFF. Here the CDR3 DNA reads TGTGCCACCAGTGATTCAACAGGGAACTCCTACAATGAGCAGTTCTTC.

There are many counts of this clonotype. This chain links TRBV20-1 with TRBJ2-2; 9 nucleotides agree with TRBD2. The V gene end was trimmed by 1 base and the J gene end by 3 bases; junction bases not matched to a gene: 6. The CDR3 sequence is 16 residues long. The germline gives CDR1 DFQATT, CDR2 SNEGSKA (reference sequence). The CDR3 sequence: CSARAGGRDDTGELFF. The DNA for the CDR3 is TGCAGTGCTAGAGCGGGCGGGAGGGACGACACCGGGGAGCTGTTTTTT.

CDR3 DNA: TGCAGCGTTGAAGATCGAGACACCCCCTACGAGCAGTACTTC. Translating gives CSVEDRDTPYEQYF. The chain couples TRBV29-1 to TRBJ2-7, with unresolved D. Trimming removed 0 bases at V and 2 bases at J, with 11 bases between. The CDR3 loop spans 14 amino acids. CDR1 is SQVTM and CDR2 is ANQGSEA in the germline V gene.

This clonotype was detected many times. V usage is TRBV2 and J usage is TRBJ2-1; D might be TRBD2 (5 bases). The germline CDR1 and CDR2 sequences are SNHLY and FYNNEI. Trimming took 10 bases from V and 9 from J, leaving 28 bases between them. The CDR3 has 16 amino acids. The CDR3 coding sequence is TGTGCCATCTTGCAGGACTCAGTAACCCCCACATTTGAGCAGTTCTTC. Amino acids: CAILQDSVTPTFEQFF. The whole variable domain, remainder taken from reference TRBV2 and TRBJ2-1, is EPEVTQTPSHQVTQMGQEVILRCVPISNHLYFYWYRQILGQKVEFLVSFYNNEISEKSEIFDDQFSVERPDGSNFTLKIRSTKLEDSAMYFCAILQDSVTPTFEQFFGPGTRLTVL.

This chain connects TRBV5-1 to TRBJ2-1; maybe TRBD1 (6 bases). Looked up from germline, CDR1 is SGHRS and CDR2 is YFSETQ. Between the trimmed V and J ends, which lost 4 bases and 5 bases, there was a span of 10 bases. The CDR3 spans 13 residues. The CDR3 region has the DNA TGCGCCAGCAGCACAGGGACCAACAATGAGCAGTTCTTC. As protein: CASSTGTNNEQFF.